This TCR beta chain stems from a study of cytomegalovirus exposure and HLA in healthy donors. Overall study context: Of a few hundred genotyped donors, 81% grouped in the Caucasian-associated ancestry cluster.

In the case of this clone: Its matching antigen is unknown.

Study observations and caveats: Three CMV-associated chains proved CMV antigen-specific in vitro. The authors later linked a missense DCLRE1C variant to TCR beta V- and J-gene trimming.

A multiplex PCR was run with 60 Vbeta primers and 13 Jbeta primers. Authors' data handling: Later work found around 85 million unique TCR beta chains, with 10 million to 14 million shared. Only in-frame clones appear in the TCRdb table, and some are missing; sequencing was by immunoSEQ multiplex PCR. The V and J calls and clone size are taken from that table; D and trimming were inferred from the DNA. The table includes approximately 150,000 clones, 65% to 80% detected once. CDR1 is MGHDK and CDR2 is SYGVNS in the germline V gene. Trimming cost V 8 bases and J 8 bases, with 16 bases left between them. CDR3 length: 13 residues.

This clonotype was obtained from a woman in her thirties in good health and CMV-seronegative. The sample was PBMCs. This chain uses TRBV25-1 with TRBJ1-3, with a possible D match to TRBD1 (6 bases). The CDR3 DNA follows: TGTGCCAGCCGAGATCAGGGGCCTGACACCATATATTTT. Translating gives CASRDQGPDTIYF.